This T cell receptor (beta chain) was obtained from a study of CD8 T cells in ankylosing spondylitis. Via MiXCR, TCRdb re-called the 5' RACE reads, giving one row per CDR3 protein. Here the sample spans around 300,000 distinct CDR3 sequences, 11% being singletons. Broader study findings: Blood of patients with ankylosing spondylitis appeared to be characterized by a TCR beta motif of seven or eight highly homologous variants.

This clonotype has ten or more counts. Its antigen is not known. The V gene's germline CDR1 is SGHVS and CDR2 FQNEAQ. The V gene lost 4 bases and the J gene lost 7 bases, with 19 bases spanning the gap. The CDR3 consists of 16 residues. Sequenced: blood, either unsorted or a sorted T cell fraction (not recorded which). The chain is built from TRBV7-8 and TRBJ1-4; D is unresolved. The sequence was obtained from a female donor with ankylosing spondylitis or in good health (not recorded which). The CDR3 DNA reads TGTGCCAGCAGCTCATTTCCCGGGGTGGACGGTGAAAAACTGTTTTTT. Protein product: CASSSFPGVDGEKLFF.